Below, 24 T cell receptor beta chains from the same sample are listed, as sequenced in a study of shared clonotypes between healthy human individuals. Method: immunoSEQ multiplex PCR; TCRdb's copy keeps in-frame clones and lacks some. The sample yields 950,000 to 1,100,000 clones, around 76% seen once. What was sequenced was memory CD4+ T cells sorted from blood. Stated subset: CD45RA-negative fraction. The receptors here all came from a man younger than 35 in good health.

This clone has ten or more counts. This sample includes further DNA sequences coding for the same CDR3. The chain employs TRBV20-1 and TRBJ2-1; D is unresolved. Germline V gives CDR1 DFQATT, CDR2 SNEGSKA (reference sequence). The CDR3 length is 11 residues. Trimming stripped 1 base from V and 7 bases from J, with 5 bases between. The CDR3 DNA follows: TGCAGTGCTAGAGCTGGGAATGAGCAGTTCTTC. It codes for CSARAGNEQFF.

The J gene is TRBJ2-5, the V gene TRBV28, with D unresolved. Trimming took off 8 bases at V and 12 bases at J, with 13 bases between the two ends. Looked up from germline, CDR1 is MDHEN and CDR2 is SYDVKM. The CDR3 sequence is 10 residues long. CDR3 in DNA: TGTGCCAGCGAGAAGGCAGGAAAGTACTTC. It encodes CASEKAGKYF. The full variable domain, its missing parts supplied by reference TRBV28 and TRBJ2-5, is DVKVTQSSRYLVKRTGEKVFLECVQDMDHENMFWYRQDPGLGLRLIYFSYDVKMKEKGDIPEGYSVSREKKERFSLILESASTNQTSMYLCASEKAGKYFGPGTRLLVL.

In regard to this clone: This CDR3 is also generated by other DNA sequences in the sample. The chain combines TRBV5-1 with TRBJ2-5; D not certain. The CDR3 sequence is 11 residues long. The V and J ends lost 0 bases and 6 bases respectively, with 3 bases between them. Germline lookup yields CDR1 SGHRS and CDR2 YFSETQ. The DNA for the CDR3 is TGCGCCAGCAGCTTGGAGCAGACCCAGTACTTC. Translated, it gives CASSLEQTQYF.

The V and J genes are TRBV4-3 and TRBJ1-6; a possible D gene is TRBD1 (5 bases). Deletions cut 1 base from V and 7 bases from J, with 8 bases between. The CDR3 length is 14 residues. CDR1 is LGHNA, CDR2 YSLEER, per germline. In DNA, the CDR3 is TGCGCCAGCAGCCAAGGAGCAGGGAATTCACCCCTCCACTTT. It yields the protein CASSQGAGNSPLHF.

On this clone itself: This sample also contains other DNA sequences that code for the same CDR3. This sequence joins TRBV5-1 and TRBJ2-1; maybe TRBD2 (5 bases). V was pared by 0 bases and J by 5 bases, with 9 bases between. Looked up from germline, CDR1 is SGHRS and CDR2 is YFSETQ. The CDR3 is made up of 14 amino acids. In nucleotides, the CDR3 is TGCGCCAGCAGCTTGGGCCTAGCAGACAATGAGCAGTTCTTC. Amino acids: CASSLGLADNEQFF.

This chain joins TRBV5-4 and TRBJ1-2; D call uncertain. The CDR3 length is 12 residues. The ends were cut back, 3 bases at V and 0 bases at J, with 3 bases in the middle. Germline lookup yields CDR1 SGHNT and CDR2 YYREEE (reference sequence). This CDR3 is CASSSSNYGYTF. Here the CDR3 DNA reads TGTGCCAGCAGCTCGTCTAACTATGGCTACACCTTC.

The V and J genes are TRBV12-5 and TRBJ2-2, with D tentatively TRBD2 (5 bases). V was trimmed by 0 bases and J by 10 bases, leaving 18 bases between them. Germline CDR1 and CDR2: LGHNT and FRNRAP. The CDR3 runs 16 residues. CDR3 residues: CASGLVPGVSVEELFF. The CDR3 bases are TGTGCTAGTGGTTTGGTACCCGGGGTATCAGTAGAGGAGCTGTTTTTT.

This clone was detected ten times or more. The sample contains more than one DNA sequence encoding this CDR3. V and J are TRBV6-1 and TRBJ2-7; perhaps D is TRBD1 or TRBD2 (5 bases each). Germline lookup yields CDR1 MNHNS and CDR2 SASEGT. Trimming shortened V by 6 bases and J by 3 bases, and 12 bases separated the two germline ends. This CDR3 spans 13 amino acids. CDR3 coding DNA: TGTGCCAGCAGGGGGGACCGTCTCTACGAGCAGTACTTC. Its protein product is CASRGDRLYEQYF.

V gene TRBV29-1 combines with J gene TRBJ2-7; D is tentatively TRBD1 or TRBD2 (5 bases each). This CDR3 has 15 residues. V shed 4 bases and J shed 3 bases, with 19 bases lying between them. Germline-derived CDR1 and CDR2 are SQVTM and ANQGSEA. CDR3 in amino acids: CSVAGPPLSVYEQYF. DNA for the CDR3: TGCAGCGTTGCGGGACCGCCGTTATCTGTCTACGAGCAGTACTTC.

This clone was detected a few times. This may be a read error, as it is one base from a much larger clone. V usage is TRBV4-2 and J usage is TRBJ2-2; D gene ambiguous. Trimming stripped 3 bases from V and 1 base from J, with 0 bases between. CDR1 and CDR2 from the germline V gene are LGHNA and YNFKEQ. CDR3 length: 12 amino acids. The chain's CDR3 is CASSQNTGELFF. The CDR3, as DNA: TGTGCCAGCAGCCAGAACACCGGGGAGCTGTTTTTT.

The chain links TRBV20-1 to TRBJ2-3; D is unresolved. The CDR3 length is 11 residues. Germline assignment: CDR1 DFQATT and CDR2 SNEGSKA (reference sequence). V was clipped by 5 bases and J by 5 bases, with 8 bases between them. CDR3 in amino acids: CSALLQDTQYF. The CDR3 region has the DNA TGCAGTGCTCTCCTACAAGATACGCAGTATTTT.

This clone was seen only a few times. J is TRBJ1-5 and V is TRBV5-3; D is unresolved. TRBV5-3 is an open reading frame, and its role is uncertain. Trimming took 0 bases from V and 1 from J, leaving 5 bases between them. This CDR3 has 14 amino acids. CDR3 coding DNA: TGTGCCAGAAGCTTGGAATGCAGCAATCAGCCCCAGCATTTT. Translating gives CARSLECSNQPQHF.

J is TRBJ2-3 and V is TRBV14; TRBD2 aligns across 7 bases. This CDR3 is 16 amino acids long. With 3 bases clipped from V and 2 bases from J, the junction kept 8 bases outside the gene matches. Germline CDR1 and CDR2: SGHDN and FVKESK. CDR3 sequence (DNA): TGTGCCAGCAGCCAGGGATCTAGCGGATCCACAGATACGCAGTATTTT. Amino acid sequence: CASSQGSSGSTDTQYF.

The chain uses TRBV6-1 and TRBJ2-7; 9 nucleotides line up with TRBD2. Germline V gene sequence: CDR1 MNHNS, CDR2 SASEGT. The V gene end was trimmed by 6 bases and the J gene end by 4 bases; junction bases not matched to a gene: 7. CDR3 size: 14 residues. The CDR3 loop is CASSRSGGPYEQYF. The CDR3 DNA reads TGTGCCAGCAGCCGAAGCGGGGGGCCTTACGAGCAGTACTTC.

This sequence joins TRBV7-9 and TRBJ1-3; D unclear. With 1 base removed from V and 0 bases from J, the gap between germline ends came to 13 bases. The CDR3 runs 17 residues. CDR1 is SEHNR, CDR2 FQNEAQ, per germline (reference sequence). This CDR3 reads CASSLERTIISGNTIYF. CDR3 coding DNA: TGTGCCAGCAGCTTAGAGAGGACCATTATCTCTGGAAACACCATATATTTT.

This clone was detected only once. The chain employs TRBV5-4 and TRBJ2-7; D is possibly TRBD2 (6 bases). Trimming took 4 bases from V and 0 from J, leaving 17 bases between them. The germline V gene encodes CDR1 SGHNT and CDR2 YYREEE (reference sequence). CDR3 size: 16 residues. Here the CDR3 DNA reads TGTGCCAGCAGCCCTGGTGGAGGGAGAAGCTCCTACGAGCAGTACTTC. Protein product: CASSPGGGRSSYEQYF.

This chain links TRBV2 with TRBJ2-3, with 7 bases aligning to TRBD1. Per the germline V gene, CDR1 is SNHLY and CDR2 is FYNNEI. The V gene end was trimmed by 4 bases and the J gene end by 3 bases; junction bases not matched to a gene: 4. This CDR3 is 14 amino acids long. CDR3 bases: TGTGCCAGCAGTGCACAGGGGCTGACAGATACGCAGTATTTT. Amino acid sequence: CASSAQGLTDTQYF.

This chain uses TRBV9 with TRBJ1-1; 10 positions agree with TRBD1. This CDR3 is 15 amino acids long. Germline V gives CDR1 SGDLS, CDR2 YYNGEE. J was trimmed by 3 bases and V by 4 bases; bases with no gene match: 6. CDR3 sequence reads: CASSPQTGGYTEAFF. The CDR3 DNA follows: TGTGCCAGCAGCCCTCAGACAGGGGGCTACACTGAAGCTTTCTTT.

J is TRBJ1-5 and V is TRBV10-3; no clear D gene. There are 14 residues in the CDR3. Germline loops: CDR1 ENHRY, CDR2 SYGVKD. V lost 3 bases, J lost 0 bases, and 6 bases lay in between. This CDR3 reads CAISDQYSNQPQHF. The CDR3 DNA is TGTGCCATCAGTGACCAGTATAGCAATCAGCCCCAGCATTTT.

This chain connects TRBV5-1 to TRBJ2-2; D unresolved. The CDR3 has 13 residues. Germline V gene sequence: CDR1 SGHRS, CDR2 YFSETQ. Deletions cut 7 bases from V and 1 base from J, with 8 bases between. The chain's CDR3 is CASGSGNTGELFF. The CDR3 coding sequence is TGCGCCAGCGGGTCCGGGAACACCGGGGAGCTGTTTTTT.

This clone was observed a single time. DNA of the CDR3: TGTGCCAGCAGCTTCGGCGGGACAGGGAATGAAAAACTGTTTTTT. This codes for CASSFGGTGNEKLFF. This chain uses TRBV11-2 with TRBJ1-4; TRBD1 aligns across 9 bases. This CDR3 contains 15 residues. Germline V lookup: CDR1 SGHAT, CDR2 FQNNGV. V lost 3 bases and J lost 5; bases outside the gene matches: 4.

The chain links TRBV6-1 to TRBJ1-5, with D perhaps TRBD1 (5 bases). CDR1 is MNHNS, CDR2 SASEGT, per germline. V was clipped by 0 bases and J by 6 bases, with 15 bases between them. The CDR3 contains 16 residues. The CDR3 here is CASSEALGQGLQPQHF. As DNA, the CDR3 is TGTGCCAGCAGTGAAGCGCTTGGGCAGGGCCTTCAGCCCCAGCATTTT.

V usage is TRBV7-9 and J usage is TRBJ2-5; D is undetermined. The assigned J gene may be wrong: the sequence end matches TRBJ2-7 better. The CDR3 is 11 amino acids. CDR1 is SEHNR and CDR2 is FQNEAQ in the germline V gene (reference sequence). The CDR3, as DNA: TGTGCCAGCAGCGATCCCTACGAGCAGTACTTC. Protein: CASSDPYEQYF.

The J gene is TRBJ2-7, the V gene TRBV29-1; the D is unclear. The CDR3 contains 12 residues. Germline CDR1 SQVTM, CDR2 ANQGSEA. V was trimmed by 5 bases and J by 5 bases, leaving 13 bases between them. The CDR3 nucleotides are TGCAGCGTTTACTCGGCATCCCACGAGCAGTACTTC. Translated, it gives CSVYSASHEQYF.